The rows below give T cell receptor beta chains drawn from one sample of a study of Ad26.COV2.S vaccination and SARS-CoV-2 variants. Method: immunoSEQ multiplex PCR; TCRdb's copy keeps in-frame clones and lacks some. The sample includes under 550,000 clones, 85% to 90% of them seen just once. The material was peripheral blood, obtained in a trial of Ad26.COV2.S vaccine versus placebo. The receptors derive from a person between 18 and 65 years old who received the Ad26.COV2.S COVID-19 vaccine or a placebo. Both conserved end residues are part of each CDR3. D genes are given only for firm matches. The size field is filled for only some rows; it gives once, few, many or a size class.

v_gene	j_gene	d_gene	abundance	CDR3nt	CDR3aa
TRBV6-6	TRBJ1-2	-	few	TGTGCCAGCAGTTTCAGCCCTAACTATGGCTACACCTTC	CASSFSPNYGYTF
TRBV30	TRBJ1-6	-	many	TGTGCCTGGGAGGAGAAATTAGGCGTTTACTCACCCCTCCACTTT	CAWEEKLGVYSPLHF
TRBV4-1	TRBJ1-1	-	-	TGCGCCAGCAGCCCCAACCTGAACACTGAAGCTTTCTTT	CASSPNLNTEAFF
TRBV6-2/TRBV6-3	TRBJ2-1	TRBD2	-	TGTGCCAGCAGTTCTGCGGGGGGGCATCATGAGCAGTTCTTC	CASSSAGGHHEQFF
TRBV7-2	TRBJ1-2	-	-	TGTGCCAGCAGCTCGGACCGGGAGCTTGGCTACACCTTC	CASSSDRELGYTF
TRBV25-1	TRBJ1-6	-	-	TGTGCCAGCGGGGATACAGGGTTTCCGTCCCTCCACTTT	CASGDTGFPSLHF
TRBV25-1	TRBJ1-2	TRBD1	-	TGTGCCAGCAGTGAAGGACAGGGAGACTATGGCTACACCTTC	CASSEGQGDYGYTF
TRBV28	TRBJ1-5	-	-	TGTGCCCCAAGGCGGTATAGCAATCAGCCCCAGCATTTT	CAPRRYSNQPQHF
TRBV4-3	TRBJ1-6	-	-	TGCGCCAGCAGCCAAGAGCGCAGTTTTAATTCACCCCTCCACTTT	CASSQERSFNSPLHF
TRBV5-1	TRBJ1-3	-	once	TGCGCCAGCAGCATTTCCGACAGCTCTGGAAACACCATATATTTT	CASSISDSSGNTIYF
TRBV3-1/TRBV3-2	TRBJ1-3	-	-	TGTGCCAGCAGCCAAGTCCTTGGCCGGCAGGGCCCCTCTGGAAACACCATATATTTT	CASSQVLGRQGPSGNTIYF
TRBV7-2	TRBJ2-3	TRBD2	-	TGTGCCAGCAGCCGGAGCGGGGGGGCCGGAGATACGCAGTATTTT	CASSRSGGAGDTQYF
TRBV9	TRBJ1-4	-	-	TGTGCCAGCAGCTCGCTGGGCAGCGTAAATGAAAAACTGTTTTTT	CASSSLGSVNEKLFF
TRBV19	TRBJ1-3	-	-	TGTGCCAGCACCTCGGGTGGCTCTGGAAACACCATATATTTT	CASTSGGSGNTIYF
TRBV5-6	TRBJ2-7	-	-	TGTGCCAGCAGTGGCAGGGGATACGAGCAGTACTTC	CASSGRGYEQYF
TRBV28	TRBJ2-1	-	-	TGTGCCAGCAGTCAGCCCGGGCAGGGGAGGTATGAGCAGTTCTTC	CASSQPGQGRYEQFF
TRBV28	TRBJ1-4	-	-	TGTGCCAGCAGCCCCTGGGGGAGGGGTGGTGAAAAACTGTTTTTT	CASSPWGRGGEKLFF
TRBV3-1/TRBV3-2	TRBJ2-5	TRBD2	-	TGTGCCAGCAGCCAAGGGACTAGCGGGGGTCTGGGGACCCAGTACTTC	CASSQGTSGGLGTQYF
TRBV19	TRBJ2-2	-	-	TGTGCCAGTAGTGCCGTCGGGGATATCGGGGGGGAGCTGTTTTTT	CASSAVGDIGGELFF